Given below is one T cell receptor (beta chain) in context. The data are from a study of response to subunit inactivated influenza vaccine. The CDR3 contains 12 residues. V was cut by 3 bases and J by 10 bases, with 12 bases left in between. TCRdb used MiXCR to reprocess the RT-PCR reads, holding one entry per CDR3 protein. The sample has 450,000 to 600,000 distinct CDR3 sequences, approximately 15% seen once. Material: CD4+ T cells sorted from PBMCs, obtained 23 months after vaccination. The chain employs TRBV12-3 or TRBV12-4 and TRBJ1-1; D is unclear. The TCR was taken from a man between 50 and 75 years old who received an inactivated influenza vaccine. The CDR3 nucleotides read TGTGCCAGCAGTTTGGCCGTCGGACCAGCTTTCTTT. Translating it yields CASSLAVGPAFF.